Described below is a single T cell receptor beta chain sequence and its context. The entry originates in a study of blood T cell repertoires in COVID-19. Study background: The United States, Italy and Spain were the sources of the acute and convalescent COVID-19 samples. Sample material is recorded as cDNA or gDNA derived from T cells, B-cell-depleted T cells, or PBMCs.

Original processing methods: Counts of nucleated cells, estimated from reference gene primer amplification, were obtained. The table came from immunoSEQ multiplex PCR; TCRdb's copy has only in-frame clones and leaves some out. The DNA was the basis for D and trimming; V, J and clone size are from that table. The table includes more than 150,000 clones, around nine tenths detected once. Sequenced sample: peripheral blood. The sequence derives from a man aged 35-49 years with acute or convalescent COVID-19.

This CDR3 is CASRRGTPATDTQYF. CDR3 coding DNA: TGTGCCAGCAGACGCGGGACTCCGGCCACAGATACGCAGTATTTT. The genes are TRBV6-5 and TRBJ2-3; D may be TRBD2 (6 bases). Germline V gene data show CDR1 as MNHEY and CDR2 as SVGAGI. This CDR3 is built from 15 residues. The V end lost 6 bases, the J end lost 2 bases, and 15 bases lay between the germline ends.